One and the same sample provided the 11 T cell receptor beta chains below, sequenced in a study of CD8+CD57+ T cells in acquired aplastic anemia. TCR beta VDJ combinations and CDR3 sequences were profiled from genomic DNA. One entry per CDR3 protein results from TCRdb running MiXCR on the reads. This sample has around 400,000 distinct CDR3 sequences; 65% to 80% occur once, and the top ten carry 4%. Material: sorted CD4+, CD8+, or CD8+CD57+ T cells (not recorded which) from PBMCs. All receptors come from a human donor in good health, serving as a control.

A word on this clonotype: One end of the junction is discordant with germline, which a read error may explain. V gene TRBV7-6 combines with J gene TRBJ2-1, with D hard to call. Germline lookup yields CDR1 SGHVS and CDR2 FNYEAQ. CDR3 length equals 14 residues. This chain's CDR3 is CASSSYKLITQYFF. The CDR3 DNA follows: TGTGCCAGCAGCTCCTATAAACTTATCACGCAGTATTTTTTC. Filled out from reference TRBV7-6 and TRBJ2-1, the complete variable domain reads GAGVSQSPRYKVTKRGQDVALRCDPISGHVSLYWYRQALGQGPEFLTYFNYEAQQDKSGLPNDRFSAERPEGSISTLTIQRTEQRDSAMYRCASSSYKLITQYFFGPGTRLTVL.

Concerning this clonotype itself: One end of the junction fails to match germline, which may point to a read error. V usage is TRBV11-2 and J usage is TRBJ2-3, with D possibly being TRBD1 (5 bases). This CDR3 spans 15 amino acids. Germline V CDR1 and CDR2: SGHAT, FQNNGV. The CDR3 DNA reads TGTGCCAGCAGCCCAGGGCGGAGCCGCACAGATACGCAGTGTTTT. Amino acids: CASSPGRSRTDTQCF.

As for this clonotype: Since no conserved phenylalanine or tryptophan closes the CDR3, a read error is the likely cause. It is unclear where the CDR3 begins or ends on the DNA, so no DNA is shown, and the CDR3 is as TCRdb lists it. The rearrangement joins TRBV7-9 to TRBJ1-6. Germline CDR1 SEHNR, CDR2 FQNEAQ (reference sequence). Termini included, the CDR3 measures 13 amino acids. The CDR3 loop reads CASSHEWHREMGL.

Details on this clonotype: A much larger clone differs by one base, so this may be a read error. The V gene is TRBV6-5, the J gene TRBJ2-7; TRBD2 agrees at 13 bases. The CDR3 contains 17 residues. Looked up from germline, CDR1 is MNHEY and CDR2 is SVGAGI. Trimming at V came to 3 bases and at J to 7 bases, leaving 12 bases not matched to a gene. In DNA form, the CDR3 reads TGTGCCAGCAGTTATTCCCCGGGACTAGCGGGGAACAATGAGCAGTACTTC. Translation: CASSYSPGLAGNNEQYF.

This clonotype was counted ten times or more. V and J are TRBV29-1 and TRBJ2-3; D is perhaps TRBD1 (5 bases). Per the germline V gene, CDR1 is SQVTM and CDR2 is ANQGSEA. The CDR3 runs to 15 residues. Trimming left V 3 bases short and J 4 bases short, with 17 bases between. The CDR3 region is CSVDSVQGSPDTQYF. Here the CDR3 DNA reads TGCAGCGTTGACAGTGTGCAGGGTTCCCCAGATACGCAGTATTTT.

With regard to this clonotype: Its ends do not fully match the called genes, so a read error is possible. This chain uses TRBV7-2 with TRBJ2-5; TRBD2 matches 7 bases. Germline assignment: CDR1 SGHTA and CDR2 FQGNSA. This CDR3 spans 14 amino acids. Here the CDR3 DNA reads TGTGCCAGCAGCTTAACGGTGGGGGGGGAGACCCAGCAGTTC. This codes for CASSLTVGGETQQF.

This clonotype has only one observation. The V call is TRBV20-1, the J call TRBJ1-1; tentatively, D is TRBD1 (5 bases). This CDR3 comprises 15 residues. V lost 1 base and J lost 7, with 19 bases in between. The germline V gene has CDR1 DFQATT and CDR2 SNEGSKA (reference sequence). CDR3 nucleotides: TGCAGTGCTAGAGTCGGGACTAGCGGCTACAATGAAGCTTTCTTT. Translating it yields CSARVGTSGYNEAFF.

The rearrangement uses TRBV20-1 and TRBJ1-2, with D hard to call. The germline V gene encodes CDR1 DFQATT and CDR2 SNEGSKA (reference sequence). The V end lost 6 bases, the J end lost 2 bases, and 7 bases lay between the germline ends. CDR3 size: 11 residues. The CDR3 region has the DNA TGCAGTGCACGCGACAACTATGGCTACACCTTC. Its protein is CSARDNYGYTF.

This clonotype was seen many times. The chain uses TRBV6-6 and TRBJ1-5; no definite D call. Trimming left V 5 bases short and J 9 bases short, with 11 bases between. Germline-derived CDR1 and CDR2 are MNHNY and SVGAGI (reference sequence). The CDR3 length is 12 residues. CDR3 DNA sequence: TGTGCCAGCAGTGGAAGCTCGGCGCCCCAGCATTTT. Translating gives CASSGSSAPQHF.

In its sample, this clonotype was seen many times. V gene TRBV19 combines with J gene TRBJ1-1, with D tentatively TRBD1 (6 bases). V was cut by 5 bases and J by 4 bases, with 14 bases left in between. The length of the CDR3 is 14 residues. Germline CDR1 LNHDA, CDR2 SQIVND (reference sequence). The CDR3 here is CASSPFVQGTEAFF. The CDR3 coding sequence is TGTGCCAGTAGTCCCTTCGTACAGGGCACTGAAGCTTTCTTT.

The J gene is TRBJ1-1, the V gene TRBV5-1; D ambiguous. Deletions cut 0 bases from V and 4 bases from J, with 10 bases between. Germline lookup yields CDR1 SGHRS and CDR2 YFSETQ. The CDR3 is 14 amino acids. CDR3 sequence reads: CASSLDSRSTEAFF. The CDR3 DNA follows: TGCGCCAGCAGCTTGGACAGCCGCAGCACTGAAGCTTTCTTT.